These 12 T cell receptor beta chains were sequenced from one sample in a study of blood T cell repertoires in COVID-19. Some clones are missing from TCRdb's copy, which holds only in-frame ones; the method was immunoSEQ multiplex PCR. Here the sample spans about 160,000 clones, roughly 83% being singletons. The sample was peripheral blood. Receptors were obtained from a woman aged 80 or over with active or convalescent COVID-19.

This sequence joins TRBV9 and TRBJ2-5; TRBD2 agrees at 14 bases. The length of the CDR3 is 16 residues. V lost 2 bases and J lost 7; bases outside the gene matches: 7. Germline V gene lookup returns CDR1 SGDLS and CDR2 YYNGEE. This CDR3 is CASSVTSGGAVGTQYF. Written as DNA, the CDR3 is TGTGCCAGCAGCGTGACTAGCGGGGGGGCGGTCGGGACCCAGTACTTC. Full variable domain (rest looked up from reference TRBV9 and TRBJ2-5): DSGVTQTPKHLITATGQRVTLRCSPRSGDLSVYWYQQSLDQGLQFLIQYYNGEERAKGNILERFSAQQFPDLHSELNLSSLELGDSALYFCASSVTSGGAVGTQYFGPGTRLLVL.

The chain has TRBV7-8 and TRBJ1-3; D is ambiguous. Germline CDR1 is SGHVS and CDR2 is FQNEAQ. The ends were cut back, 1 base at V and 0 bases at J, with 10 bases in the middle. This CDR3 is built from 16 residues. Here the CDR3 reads CASSLDALSSGNTIYF. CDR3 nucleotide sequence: TGTGCCAGCAGCTTAGATGCCCTGAGCTCTGGAAACACCATATATTTT.

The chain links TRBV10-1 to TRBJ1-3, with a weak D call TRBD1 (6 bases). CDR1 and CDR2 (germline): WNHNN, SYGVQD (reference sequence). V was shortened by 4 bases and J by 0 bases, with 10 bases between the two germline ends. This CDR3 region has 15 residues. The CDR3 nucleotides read TGCGCCAGCAGTGTGGACAGCTACTCTGGAAACACCATATATTTT. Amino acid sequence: CASSVDSYSGNTIYF.

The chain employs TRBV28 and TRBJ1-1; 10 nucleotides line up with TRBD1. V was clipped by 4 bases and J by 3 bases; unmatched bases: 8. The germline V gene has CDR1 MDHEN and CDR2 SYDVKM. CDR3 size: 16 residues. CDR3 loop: CASSSPTGGAYTEAFF. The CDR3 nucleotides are TGTGCCAGCAGTTCCCCGACAGGGGGCGCGTACACTGAAGCTTTCTTT.

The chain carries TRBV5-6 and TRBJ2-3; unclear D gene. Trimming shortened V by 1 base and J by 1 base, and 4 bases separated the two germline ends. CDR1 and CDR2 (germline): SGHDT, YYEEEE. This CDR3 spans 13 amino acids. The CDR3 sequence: CASSLQGTDTQYF. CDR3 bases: TGTGCCAGCAGCTTGCAGGGCACAGATACGCAGTATTTT.

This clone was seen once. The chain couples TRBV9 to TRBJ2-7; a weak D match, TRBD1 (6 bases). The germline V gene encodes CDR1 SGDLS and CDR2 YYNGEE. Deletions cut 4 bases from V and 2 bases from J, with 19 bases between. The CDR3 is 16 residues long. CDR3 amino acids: CASSPIGTLGAYEQYF. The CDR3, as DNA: TGTGCCAGCAGCCCTATCGGGACACTAGGGGCCTACGAGCAGTACTTC.

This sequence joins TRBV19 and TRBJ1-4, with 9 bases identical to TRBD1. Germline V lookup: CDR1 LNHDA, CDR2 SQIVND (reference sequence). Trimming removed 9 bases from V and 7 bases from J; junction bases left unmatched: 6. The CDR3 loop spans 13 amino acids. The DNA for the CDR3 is TGTGCCAGCTCCGACAGGGGGGTTGAAAAACTGTTTTTT. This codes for CASSDRGVEKLFF.

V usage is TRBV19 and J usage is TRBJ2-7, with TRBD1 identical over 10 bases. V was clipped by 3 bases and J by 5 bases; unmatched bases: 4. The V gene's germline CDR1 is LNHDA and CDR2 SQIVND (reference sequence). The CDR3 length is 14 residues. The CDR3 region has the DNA TGTGCCAGTAGTATCAGACAGGGGGCGAACGAGCAGTACTTC. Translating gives CASSIRQGANEQYF.

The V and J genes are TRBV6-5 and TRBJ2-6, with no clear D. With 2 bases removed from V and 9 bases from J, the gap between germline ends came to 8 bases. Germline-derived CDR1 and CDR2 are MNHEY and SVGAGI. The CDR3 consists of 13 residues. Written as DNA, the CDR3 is TGTGCCAGCAGTTACGGGCCCAACAACGTCCTGACTTTC. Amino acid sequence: CASSYGPNNVLTF.

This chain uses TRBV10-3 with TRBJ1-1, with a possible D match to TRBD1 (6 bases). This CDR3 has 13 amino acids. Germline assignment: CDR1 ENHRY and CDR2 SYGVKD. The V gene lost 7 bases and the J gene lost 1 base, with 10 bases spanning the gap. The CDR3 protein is CAITGTSNTEAFF. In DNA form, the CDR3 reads TGTGCCATCACCGGGACATCGAACACTGAAGCTTTCTTT.

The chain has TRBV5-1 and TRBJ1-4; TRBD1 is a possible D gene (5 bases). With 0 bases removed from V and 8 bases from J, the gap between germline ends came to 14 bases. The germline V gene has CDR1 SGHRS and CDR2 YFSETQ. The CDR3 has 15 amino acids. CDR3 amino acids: CASSLESRVGEKLFF. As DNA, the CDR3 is TGCGCCAGCAGCTTGGAGAGCAGGGTTGGGGAAAAACTGTTTTTT.

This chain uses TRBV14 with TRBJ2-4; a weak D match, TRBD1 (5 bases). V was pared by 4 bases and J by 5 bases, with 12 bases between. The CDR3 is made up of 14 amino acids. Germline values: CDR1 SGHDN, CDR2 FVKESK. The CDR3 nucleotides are TGTGCCAGCAGCCCTCGGACACGCCAAAACATTCAGTACTTC. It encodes CASSPRTRQNIQYF.